The 9 T cell receptor beta chains given below trace back to one sample, sequenced in a study of Graves' ophthalmopathy and Graves' hyperthyroidism. The authors amplified TCR beta CDR3 regions, and they did so from RNA transcripts for repertoire sequencing. RT-PCR in the first round used HTBI primers; a second-round multiplex PCR followed. TCRdb re-called the multiplex PCR reads through MiXCR, storing one row per CDR3 protein. This table holds hundreds of thousands of distinct CDR3 sequences, roughly 39% found once. Sequencing input: peripheral blood. The receptors originated from an adult man with Graves' ophthalmopathy.

The chain has TRBV29-1 and TRBJ1-2; no clear D. This CDR3 spans 14 amino acids. Between the trimmed V and J ends, which lost 4 bases and 1 base, there was a span of 13 bases. Germline V gene data show CDR1 as SQVTM and CDR2 as ANQGSEA. This CDR3 reads CSVAPGPYNYGYTF. The CDR3 DNA sequence: TGCAGCGTTGCCCCCGGGCCCTATAACTATGGCTACACCTTC.

The chain couples TRBV29-1 to TRBJ2-7; tentatively, D is TRBD1 (5 bases). Germline CDR1 reads SQVTM; CDR2 reads ANQGSEA. V lost 0 bases and J lost 2, with 14 bases in between. The CDR3 is 15 residues long. The CDR3 region has the DNA TGCAGCGTTGAAGAATGGGGCTGGGTGGCCTACGAGCAGTACTTC. Translating it yields CSVEEWGWVAYEQYF.

CDR3 region: CSAELQGLGGELFF. The CDR3 DNA is TGCAGTGCTGAACTACAGGGTTTGGGCGGGGAGCTGTTTTTT. This rearrangement joins TRBV20-1 to TRBJ2-2, with D perhaps matching TRBD1 (6 bases). In germline, CDR1 is DFQATT, CDR2 SNEGSKA (reference sequence). Trimming stripped 5 bases from V and 7 bases from J, with 17 bases between. The CDR3 runs 14 residues.

This clonotype was observed a handful of times. The gene calls are TRBV5-1 and TRBJ1-4; 9 positions agree with TRBD1. The ends lost 1 base at V and 7 bases at J; junction bases unmatched: 5. From germline, CDR1 is SGHRS and CDR2 YFSETQ. The CDR3 spans 15 residues. DNA of the CDR3: TGCGCCAGCAGCTTGAAAACAGGGGGCGGTGAAAAACTGTTTTTT. This gives the protein CASSLKTGGGEKLFF.

The V and J genes are TRBV9 and TRBJ2-2, with TRBD1 as a possible D gene (6 bases). Germline-derived CDR1 and CDR2 are SGDLS and YYNGEE. Trimming removed 4 bases from V and 3 bases from J, with 13 bases in between. This CDR3 contains 15 residues. The DNA for the CDR3 is TGTGCCAGCAGCAACACACCAGGGGACACCGGGGAGCTGTTTTTT. It yields the protein CASSNTPGDTGELFF.

This clonotype was found many times. The V and J genes are TRBV7-8 and TRBJ2-5, with D unresolved. This CDR3 has 14 amino acids. Trimming removed 4 bases at V and 4 bases at J, with 13 bases between. The V gene's germline CDR1 is SGHVS and CDR2 FQNEAQ. CDR3 sequence: CASSSTNEAETQYF. The CDR3 DNA reads TGTGCCAGCAGCTCCACCAATGAGGCAGAGACCCAGTACTTC.

This clonotype was seen ten or more times. This rearrangement joins TRBV2 to TRBJ1-3; D not resolved. V lost 4 bases and J 2 bases, leaving 18 bases between the germline ends. Germline V gives CDR1 SNHLY, CDR2 FYNNEI. The CDR3 extends over 17 amino acids. The CDR3 DNA reads TGTGCCAGCAGTGTCACCTCCCCTGTTGGGGCTGGAAACACCATATATTTT. This sequence encodes CASSVTSPVGAGNTIYF.

On this clonotype: This may be a read error: a much more frequent sequence differs by one nucleotide. The chain is built from TRBV10-3 and TRBJ1-1; unclear D gene. V lost 7 bases to trimming and J lost 7 bases, with 7 bases between them. The CDR3 loop spans 10 amino acids. Germline values: CDR1 ENHRY, CDR2 SYGVKD. CDR3 amino acids: CAIKQVEAFF. Here the CDR3 DNA reads TGTGCCATCAAACAAGTTGAAGCTTTCTTT.

The rearrangement joins TRBV3-1 to TRBJ2-7; TRBD2 agrees at 15 bases. V lost 6 bases, J lost 6 bases, and 6 bases stayed unmatched. Germline CDR1 is LGHDT and CDR2 is YNNKEL (reference sequence). The CDR3 is made up of 15 amino acids. CDR3: CASRGGTSGRSEQYF. For the CDR3, the DNA is TGTGCCAGCAGGGGAGGGACTAGCGGGAGGAGCGAGCAGTACTTC.